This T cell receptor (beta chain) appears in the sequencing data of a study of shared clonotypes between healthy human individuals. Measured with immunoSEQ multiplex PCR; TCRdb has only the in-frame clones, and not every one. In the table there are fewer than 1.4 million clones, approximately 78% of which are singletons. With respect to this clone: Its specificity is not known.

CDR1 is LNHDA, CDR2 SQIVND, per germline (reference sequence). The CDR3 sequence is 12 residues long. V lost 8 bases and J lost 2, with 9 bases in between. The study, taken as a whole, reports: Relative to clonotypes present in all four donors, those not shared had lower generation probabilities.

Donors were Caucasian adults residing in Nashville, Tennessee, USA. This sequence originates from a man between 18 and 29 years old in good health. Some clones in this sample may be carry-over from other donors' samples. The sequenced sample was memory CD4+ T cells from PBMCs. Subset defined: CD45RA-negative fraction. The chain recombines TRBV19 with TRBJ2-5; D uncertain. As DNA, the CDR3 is TGTGCCAGTGCCAGCGTGCAAGAGACCCAGTACTTC. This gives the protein CASASVQETQYF.